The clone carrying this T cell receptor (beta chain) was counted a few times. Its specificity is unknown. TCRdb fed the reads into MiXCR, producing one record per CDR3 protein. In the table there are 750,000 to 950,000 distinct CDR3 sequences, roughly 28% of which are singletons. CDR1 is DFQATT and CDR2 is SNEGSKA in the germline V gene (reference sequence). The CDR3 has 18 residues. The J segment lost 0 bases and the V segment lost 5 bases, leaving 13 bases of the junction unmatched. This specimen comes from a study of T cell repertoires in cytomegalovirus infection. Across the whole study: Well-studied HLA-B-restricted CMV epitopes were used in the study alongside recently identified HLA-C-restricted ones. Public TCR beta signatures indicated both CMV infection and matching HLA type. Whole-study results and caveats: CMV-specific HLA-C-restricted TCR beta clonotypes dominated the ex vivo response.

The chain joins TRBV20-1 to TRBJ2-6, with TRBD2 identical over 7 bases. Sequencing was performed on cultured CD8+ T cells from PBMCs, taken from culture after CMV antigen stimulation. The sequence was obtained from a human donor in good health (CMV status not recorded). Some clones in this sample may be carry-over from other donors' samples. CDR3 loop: CSAAPWERGYSGANVLTF. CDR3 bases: TGCAGTGCTGCCCCATGGGAGCGGGGCTACTCTGGGGCCAACGTCCTGACTTTC.